These 32 T cell receptor beta chains share one sample of origin, sequenced in a study of T cell repertoires in ileal Crohn's disease. Sequenced by immunoSEQ multiplex PCR; TCRdb stores in-frame clones only, minus some. The sample includes 1,900 or so clones, 65% to 85% of them seen just once. The sequencing input was ileal tissue. The receptors stem from an adult with Crohn's disease.

This clone has just one count. The CDR3 protein is CASSLASGGGNEQFF. Here the CDR3 DNA reads TGTGCCAGCAGCTTAGCTAGCGGGGGGGGGAATGAGCAGTTCTTC. This sequence joins TRBV7-7 and TRBJ2-1; 11 bases agree with TRBD2. CDR3 length: 15 amino acids. The trim removed 0 bases at V and 7 bases at J, leaving 2 bases unmatched. Germline V gene lookup returns CDR1 SSHAT and CDR2 FNYEAQ (reference sequence). The full variable domain, rest sourced from reference TRBV7-7 and TRBJ2-1, is GAGVSQSPRYKVTKRGQDVTLRCDPISSHATLYWYQQALGQGPEFLTYFNYEAQPDKSGLPSDRFSAERPEGSISTLTIQRTEQRDSAMYRCASSLASGGGNEQFFGPGTRLTVL.

The V gene is TRBV14, the J gene TRBJ2-1, with 13 bases fitting TRBD2. V was pared by 4 bases and J by 9 bases, with 9 bases of the junction left unmatched. The CDR3 runs 16 residues. CDR1 is SGHDN and CDR2 is FVKESK in the germline V gene. The DNA of the CDR3 is TGTGCCAGCAGCCTCCGGACTAGCGGGAGCTCGGTTGAGCAGTTCTTC. Translating gives CASSLRTSGSSVEQFF. The whole variable domain, filled in from reference TRBV14 and TRBJ2-1, reads EAGVTQFPSHSVIEKGQTVTLRCDPISGHDNLYWYRRVMGKEIKFLLHFVKESKQDESGMPNNRFLAERTGGTYSTLKVQPAELEDSGVYFCASSLRTSGSSVEQFFGPGTRLTVL.

The V call is TRBV27, the J call TRBJ1-5; 7 bases fit TRBD1. The J segment lost 6 bases and the V segment lost 5 bases, leaving 7 bases of the junction unmatched. Germline V CDR1 and CDR2: MNHEY, SMNVEV (reference sequence). CDR3 length equals 14 residues. CDR3 amino acids: CASSSRGISQPQHF. CDR3 coding DNA: TGTGCCAGCAGTAGCAGGGGGATTAGTCAGCCCCAGCATTTT.

V usage is TRBV5-1 and J usage is TRBJ2-1; weak D call: TRBD1 (6 bases). CDR1 SGHRS and CDR2 YFSETQ come from the germline V gene. The CDR3 extends over 14 amino acids. Trimming removed 4 bases at V and 8 bases at J, with 16 bases between. CDR3 bases: TGCGCCAGCAGCCCGGACAGTGTTATTGATGAGCAGTTCTTC. It codes for CASSPDSVIDEQFF.

The chain uses TRBV7-2 and TRBJ1-4, with 10 bases aligning to TRBD1. V lost 2 bases to trimming and J lost 4 bases; unmatched junction nucleotides: 4. CDR1 is SGHTA, CDR2 FQGNSA, per germline. The CDR3 has 16 amino acids. The CDR3 loop reads CASSLTRTGGNEKLFF. In DNA, the CDR3 is TGTGCCAGCAGCTTAACCCGGACAGGGGGTAATGAAAAACTGTTTTTT.

The chain carries TRBV18 and TRBJ2-7, with 7 bases lining up with TRBD1. The germline V gene encodes CDR1 KGHSH and CDR2 LQKENI. V was pared by 4 bases and J by 4 bases, with 7 bases of the junction left unmatched. This CDR3 spans 14 amino acids. The CDR3 DNA follows: TGTGCCAGCTCACTAGCCAGGGGACAGTACGAGCAGTACTTC. It codes for CASSLARGQYEQYF.

This chain connects TRBV5-1 to TRBJ2-2; D possibly corresponds to TRBD1 (6 bases). V lost 0 bases to trimming and J lost 5 bases, with 11 bases between them. The germline V gene encodes CDR1 SGHRS and CDR2 YFSETQ. This CDR3 has 15 amino acids. The chain's CDR3 is CASSLVGDKTGELFF. In nucleotides, the CDR3 is TGCGCCAGCAGCTTGGTAGGGGACAAGACCGGGGAGCTGTTTTTT.

This clone is termed large. V usage is TRBV19 and J usage is TRBJ2-2; D gene ambiguous. Germline assignment: CDR1 LNHDA and CDR2 SQIVND (reference sequence). The V gene lost 1 base and the J gene lost 3 bases, with 6 bases spanning the gap. CDR3 size: 14 residues. In DNA, the CDR3 is TGTGCCAGTAGTATAGGACACGACACCGGGGAGCTGTTTTTT. It codes for CASSIGHDTGELFF.

The chain links TRBV7-2 to TRBJ1-4, with D perhaps TRBD1 (5 bases). The V end was cut by 2 bases, the J end by 4 bases, with 8 bases between. Germline CDR1 is SGHTA and CDR2 is FQGNSA. The CDR3 runs to 14 residues. CDR3 loop: CASSLQGFNEKLFF. The CDR3 DNA is TGTGCCAGCAGCTTACAGGGCTTTAATGAAAAACTGTTTTTT.

V gene TRBV7-9 combines with J gene TRBJ2-1, with a possible D match to TRBD2 (5 bases). The germline V gene encodes CDR1 SEHNR and CDR2 FQNEAQ (reference sequence). CDR3 length: 16 residues. The germline V and J ends were trimmed by 2 bases and 10 bases, with 21 bases remaining between them. CDR3 sequence reads: CASSLPPDLGLVEQFF. In DNA, the CDR3 is TGTGCCAGCAGCTTACCTCCGGACTTGGGTTTGGTGGAGCAGTTCTTC.

The chain is built from TRBV7-9 and TRBJ1-4; D remains ambiguous. V lost 10 bases and J lost 4, with 19 bases in between. The CDR3 has 15 residues. The germline gives CDR1 SEHNR, CDR2 FQNEAQ (reference sequence). CDR3 amino acids: CATTRRGWDNEKLFF. CDR3 in DNA: TGTGCCACCACTCGCAGAGGGTGGGATAATGAAAAACTGTTTTTT.

The V gene is TRBV5-1, the J gene TRBJ2-3; the match to TRBD1 covers 7 bases. Germline-derived CDR1 and CDR2 are SGHRS and YFSETQ. This CDR3 has 16 residues. V lost 1 base and J lost 1; bases outside the gene matches: 6. CDR3 sequence reads: CASSLLDRARTDTQYF. The CDR3 DNA reads as TGCGCCAGCAGCTTGCTTGACAGGGCCCGCACAGATACGCAGTATTTT.

This sequence joins TRBV18 and TRBJ2-7; a weak D match, TRBD2 (6 bases). Per the germline V gene, CDR1 is KGHSH and CDR2 is LQKENI. This CDR3 spans 16 amino acids. Deletions cut 3 bases from V and 0 bases from J, with 15 bases between. The CDR3 spells CASSPRPGGDSYEQYF. The CDR3 DNA sequence: TGTGCCAGCTCACCCCGACCTGGAGGGGACTCCTACGAGCAGTACTTC.

The V call is TRBV29-1, the J call TRBJ1-5; unclear D gene. Germline CDR1 and CDR2: SQVTM and ANQGSEA. The CDR3 is 13 residues long. With 4 bases removed from V and 3 bases from J, the gap between germline ends came to 10 bases. In DNA, the CDR3 is TGCAGCGTTGCGGAGGGTCCCAATCAGCCCCAGCATTTT. Protein: CSVAEGPNQPQHF.

The table lists this clone with a count of one. This chain connects TRBV10-3 to TRBJ1-5; D unresolved. This CDR3 region has 14 residues. The V end was cut by 0 bases, the J end by 2 bases, with 5 bases between. Germline CDR1 reads ENHRY; CDR2 reads SYGVKD. CDR3 sequence (DNA): TGTGCCATCAGTGAGTCCGGAGGCAATCAGCCCCAGCATTTT. It translates to CAISESGGNQPQHF.

V and J are TRBV6-4 and TRBJ2-3; TRBD2 matches at 12 bases. The CDR3 has 15 amino acids. Germline CDR1 MRHNA, CDR2 SNTAGT. The J segment lost 3 bases and the V segment lost 4 bases, leaving 2 bases of the junction unmatched. As DNA, the CDR3 is TGTGCCAGCAGTGCGACTAGCGGGGGAACAGATACGCAGTATTTT. Protein sequence: CASSATSGGTDTQYF.

The J gene is TRBJ2-1, the V gene TRBV5-1; 12 nucleotides match TRBD2. The CDR3 is 18 residues long. Germline V gene data show CDR1 as SGHRS and CDR2 as YFSETQ. V was pared by 3 bases and J by 6 bases, with 13 bases of the junction left unmatched. The CDR3 DNA reads TGCGCCAGCAGCTATCAAGGGTCGACTAGCGGGGGTGGCAATGAGCAGTTCTTC. Translated: CASSYQGSTSGGGNEQFF.

The CDR3 loop is CASSRTPGQEYEQYF. The CDR3 coding sequence is TGTGCCAGCAGCAGAACTCCGGGACAGGAATACGAGCAGTACTTC. The chain recombines TRBV7-8 with TRBJ2-7; 8 bases fit TRBD1. In germline, CDR1 is SGHVS, CDR2 FQNEAQ. The CDR3 is 15 residues long. Trimming at V came to 5 bases and at J to 4 bases, leaving 10 bases not matched to a gene.

The V and J genes are TRBV19 and TRBJ2-7; 7 positions match TRBD1. The CDR3 runs to 13 residues. Germline trimming cut 6 bases from V and 0 bases from J; bases unmatched to any gene: 2. Germline CDR1 reads LNHDA; CDR2 reads SQIVND (reference sequence). CDR3 in DNA: TGTGCCAGTAGGGACAGGACCTCCTACGAGCAGTACTTC. Translation: CASRDRTSYEQYF.

The CDR3 nucleotides read TGCGCCAGCAGCCCCCTCGGCCAGTCCGGGAAGGAAAAACTGTTTTTT. Translating gives CASSPLGQSGKEKLFF. The chain is built from TRBV5-1 and TRBJ1-4; no clear D. Germline values: CDR1 SGHRS, CDR2 YFSETQ. The V end was cut by 4 bases, the J end by 8 bases, with 21 bases between. The CDR3 spans 16 residues. Full variable domain (outside the CDR3, taken from reference TRBV5-1 and TRBJ1-4): KAGVTQTPRYLIKTRGQQVTLSCSPISGHRSVSWYQQTPGQGLQFLFEYFSETQRNKGNFPGRFSGRQFSNSRSEMNVSTLELGDSALYLCASSPLGQSGKEKLFFGSGTQLSVL.

This sequence joins TRBV15 and TRBJ2-3, with 9 positions matching TRBD1. With 4 bases clipped from V and 3 bases from J, the junction kept 5 bases outside the gene matches. The CDR3 is 15 residues long. Germline lookup yields CDR1 LNHNV and CDR2 YYDKDF (reference sequence). CDR3 amino acids: CATSIRTGVTDTQYF. The DNA of the CDR3 is TGTGCCACCAGCATAAGGACAGGGGTGACAGATACGCAGTATTTT.

This clone was observed a few times. The chain uses TRBV7-9 and TRBJ2-1; TRBD1 might be the D (5 bases). CDR3 length equals 14 residues. With 2 bases removed from V and 7 bases from J, the gap between germline ends came to 12 bases. Germline CDR1 reads SEHNR; CDR2 reads FQNEAQ (reference sequence). The CDR3 DNA is TGTGCCAGCAGCTTAAGCTCGACAGCTAATGAGCAGTTCTTC. The encoded protein is CASSLSSTANEQFF. Combining the CDR3 with reference TRBV7-9 and TRBJ2-1 gives the whole variable domain DTGVSQNPRHKITKRGQNVTFRCDPISEHNRLYWYRQTLGQGPEFLTYFQNEAQLEKSRLLSDRFSAERPKGSFSTLEIQRTEQGDSAMYLCASSLSSTANEQFFGPGTRLTVL.

The V and J genes are TRBV7-2 and TRBJ1-2; D possibly corresponds to TRBD1 (6 bases). Germline assignment: CDR1 SGHTA and CDR2 FQGNSA. Trimming took 7 bases from V and 7 from J, leaving 16 bases between them. The CDR3 has 13 residues. CDR3 in amino acids: CASTEMGGPGYTF. CDR3 coding DNA: TGTGCCAGCACCGAAATGGGGGGGCCTGGCTACACCTTC. The full variable domain, completed using reference TRBV7-2 and TRBJ1-2, is GAGVSQSPSNKVTEKGKDVELRCDPISGHTALYWYRQSLGQGLEFLIYFQGNSAPDKSGLPSDRFSAERTGGSVSTLTIQRTQQEDSAVYLCASTEMGGPGYTFGSGTRLTVV.

J is TRBJ1-2 and V is TRBV7-2; 7 nucleotides agree with TRBD1. The CDR3 has 13 amino acids. After removal of 2 bases from V and 4 bases from J, the junction contained 1 base not matched to a gene. Germline V gives CDR1 SGHTA, CDR2 FQGNSA. This chain's CDR3 is CASSLWDSYGYTF. DNA of the CDR3: TGTGCCAGCAGCTTATGGGACAGCTATGGCTACACCTTC.

This clone was seen only once. This chain joins TRBV7-8 and TRBJ2-2; maybe TRBD2 (6 bases). The V gene lost 4 bases and the J gene lost 5 bases, with 11 bases spanning the gap. The V gene's germline CDR1 is SGHVS and CDR2 FQNEAQ. This CDR3 has 14 residues. CDR3 sequence: CASSSTSLTGELFF. The CDR3 DNA reads TGTGCCAGCAGCTCGACTAGTCTGACCGGGGAGCTGTTTTTT.

This sequence joins TRBV5-4 and TRBJ2-7; 7 nucleotides align to TRBD1. J gave up 3 bases and V 3 bases, and 6 bases lay outside the gene matches. The germline gives CDR1 SGHNT, CDR2 YYREEE (reference sequence). The CDR3 runs 14 residues. CDR3 region: CASSSPRGLYEQYF. The DNA for the CDR3 is TGTGCCAGCAGCTCCCCTAGGGGGCTCTACGAGCAGTACTTC.

V gene TRBV27 combines with J gene TRBJ2-3, with TRBD1 as a possible D gene (5 bases). CDR1 and CDR2 (germline): MNHEY, SMNVEV (reference sequence). The V and J ends lost 2 bases and 2 bases respectively, with 11 bases between them. This CDR3 is 15 amino acids long. The CDR3 sequence is CASSLRTYATDTQYF. CDR3 DNA sequence: TGTGCCAGCAGTTTACGGACATATGCCACAGATACGCAGTATTTT.

The chain combines TRBV15 with TRBJ2-3; no clear D gene. CDR1 is LNHNV, CDR2 YYDKDF, per germline (reference sequence). This CDR3 is 16 amino acids long. V lost 0 bases and J lost 2, with 12 bases in between. The CDR3 DNA reads TGTGCCACCAGCAGAGATGCCGCCCTACCCACAGATACGCAGTATTTT. Protein: CATSRDAALPTDTQYF.

CDR3 sequence (DNA): TGTGCCTGGAGCAGGGCTAAGACCCAGTACTTC. Its translation: CAWSRAKTQYF. The V gene is TRBV30, the J gene TRBJ2-5; the D gene is possibly TRBD1 (5 bases). Trimming took off 3 bases at V and 6 bases at J, with 8 bases between the two ends. CDR3 length: 11 amino acids. Germline values: CDR1 GTSNPN, CDR2 SVGIG (reference sequence).

V gene TRBV7-8 combines with J gene TRBJ2-7; TRBD2 agrees at 9 bases. The junction had 10 bases not matched to a gene; V was cut back by 2 bases and J by 5 bases. The CDR3 is 16 residues long. Germline CDR1 and CDR2: SGHVS and FQNEAQ. CDR3 sequence reads: CASSLRRASGVDEQYF. The CDR3 DNA sequence: TGTGCCAGCAGCTTACGTCGGGCTAGCGGGGTAGACGAGCAGTACTTC.

This sequence joins TRBV7-3 and TRBJ2-3; D might be TRBD2 (5 bases). The CDR3 spans 21 residues. Looked up from germline, CDR1 is SGHTA and CDR2 is FQGTGA. Trimming cost V 2 bases and J 1 base, with 28 bases left between them. DNA of the CDR3: TGTGCCAGCAGCTTAGTACCCCGACTGTCCTTCGGGATCGTCGGCACAGATACGCAGTATTTT. This sequence encodes CASSLVPRLSFGIVGTDTQYF. Full variable domain (missing parts from reference TRBV7-3 and TRBJ2-3): GAGVSQTPSNKVTEKGKYVELRCDPISGHTALYWYRQSLGQGPEFLIYFQGTGAADDSGLPNDRFFAVRPEGSVSTLKIQRTERGDSAVYLCASSLVPRLSFGIVGTDTQYFGPGTRLTVL.

This chain connects TRBV28 to TRBJ2-2; TRBD2 is a possible D gene (6 bases). Germline V lookup: CDR1 MDHEN, CDR2 SYDVKM. V dropped 7 bases and J dropped 6 bases, with 12 bases sitting between them. The CDR3 spans 13 residues. CDR3 DNA: TGTGCCAGCACCTTGGGGGGATCCGGGGAGCTGTTTTTT. It yields the protein CASTLGGSGELFF.